This TCR beta chain was observed in a study of T cell responses to AZD1222 COVID-19 vaccine. The overall study: Second-dose intervals near 4 or 12 weeks were combined. Study outcomes and limitations: An increase in Spike-specific TCR breadth and depth was observed after two AZD1222 doses. Only a handful of AZD1222 recipients, more than five in all, had baseline seropositivity. Most donors were white British, females outnumbered males, and clonal diversity was possibly underestimated.

Notes on this clone: Its antigen is as yet unknown. Its ends do not fully match the called genes, so a read error is possible.

The CDR3 covers 16 residues. CDR1 SGHVS and CDR2 FNYEAQ come from the germline V gene. Sequenced by immunoSEQ multiplex PCR; TCRdb stores in-frame clones only, minus some. The sample lists roughly 84,000 clones; nearly 90% were seen once. Source: peripheral blood, taken on day 0 of AZD1222 vaccination. The gene calls are TRBV7-6 and TRBJ1-5; perhaps TRBD1 as D (5 bases). The sequence derives from an adult in good health. The CDR3 DNA follows: TGTGCCAGCAGTTTAGGGCAGGGCCTTAGCAATCAGCCCCAGCATTTT. Translation: CASSLGQGLSNQPQHF. Filled out from reference TRBV7-6 and TRBJ1-5, the complete variable domain reads GAGVSQSPRYKVTKRGQDVALRCDPISGHVSLYWYRQALGQGPEFLTYFNYEAQQDKSGLPNDRFSAERPEGSISTLTIQRTEQRDSAMYRCASSLGQGLSNQPQHFGDGTRLSIL.